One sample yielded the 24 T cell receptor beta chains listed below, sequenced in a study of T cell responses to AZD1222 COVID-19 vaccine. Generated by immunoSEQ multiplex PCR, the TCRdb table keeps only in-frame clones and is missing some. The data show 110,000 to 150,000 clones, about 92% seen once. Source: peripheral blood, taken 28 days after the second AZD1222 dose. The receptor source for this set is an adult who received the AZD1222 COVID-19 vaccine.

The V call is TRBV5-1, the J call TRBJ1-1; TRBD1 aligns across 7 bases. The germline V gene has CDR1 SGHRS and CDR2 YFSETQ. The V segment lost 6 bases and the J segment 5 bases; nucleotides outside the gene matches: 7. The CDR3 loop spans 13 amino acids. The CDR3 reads CASTQNRGTEAFF. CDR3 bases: TGCGCCAGCACCCAGAACAGGGGAACTGAAGCTTTCTTT.

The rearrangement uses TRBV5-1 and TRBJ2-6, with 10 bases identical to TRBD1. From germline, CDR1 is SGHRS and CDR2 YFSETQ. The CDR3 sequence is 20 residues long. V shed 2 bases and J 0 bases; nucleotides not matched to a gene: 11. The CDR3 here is CASSLTTGGLSRSGANVLTF. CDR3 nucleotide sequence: TGCGCCAGCAGCTTAACGACAGGGGGCTTGTCTCGCTCTGGGGCCAACGTCCTGACTTTC.

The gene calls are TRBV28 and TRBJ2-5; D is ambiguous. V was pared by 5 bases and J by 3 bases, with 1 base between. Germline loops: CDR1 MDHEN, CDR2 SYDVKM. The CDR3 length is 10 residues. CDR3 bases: TGTGCCAGCAGTGAAGAGACCCAGTACTTC. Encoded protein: CASSEETQYF.

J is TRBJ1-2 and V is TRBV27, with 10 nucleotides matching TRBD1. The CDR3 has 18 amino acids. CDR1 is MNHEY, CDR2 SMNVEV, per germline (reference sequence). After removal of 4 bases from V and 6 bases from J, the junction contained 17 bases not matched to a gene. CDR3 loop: CASSSEGRIVDRGNGYTF. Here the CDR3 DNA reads TGTGCCAGCAGTTCTGAGGGACGGATTGTGGACAGGGGGAATGGCTACACCTTC.

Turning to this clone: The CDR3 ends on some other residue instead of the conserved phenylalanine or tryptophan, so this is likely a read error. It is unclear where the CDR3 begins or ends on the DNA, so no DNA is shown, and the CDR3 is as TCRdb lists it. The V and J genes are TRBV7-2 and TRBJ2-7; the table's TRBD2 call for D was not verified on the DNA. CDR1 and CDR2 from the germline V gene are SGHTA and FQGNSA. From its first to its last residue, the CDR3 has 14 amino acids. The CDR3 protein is CASSRPWASGTSVE.

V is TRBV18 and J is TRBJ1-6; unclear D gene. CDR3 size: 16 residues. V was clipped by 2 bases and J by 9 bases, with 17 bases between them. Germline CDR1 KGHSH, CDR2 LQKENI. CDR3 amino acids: CASSPSPTVLSSPLHF. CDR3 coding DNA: TGTGCCAGCTCACCAAGCCCAACAGTATTGAGTTCACCCCTCCACTTT.

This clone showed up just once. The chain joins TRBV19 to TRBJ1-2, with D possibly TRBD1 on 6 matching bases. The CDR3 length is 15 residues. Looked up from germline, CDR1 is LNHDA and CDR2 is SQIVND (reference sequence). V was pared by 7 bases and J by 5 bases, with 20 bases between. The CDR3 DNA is TGTGCCAGTACCCAGGGGCTACGAGGACTATATGGCTACACCTTC. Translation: CASTQGLRGLYGYTF.

CDR3 loop: CASSWATNEKLFF. CDR3 nucleotide sequence: TGTGCCAGCAGTTGGGCAACTAATGAAAAACTGTTTTTT. This sequence joins TRBV27 and TRBJ1-4; D remains ambiguous. The CDR3 contains 13 residues. Trimming pared 4 bases from V and 0 bases from J, leaving 3 bases between. The germline gives CDR1 MNHEY, CDR2 SMNVEV (reference sequence).

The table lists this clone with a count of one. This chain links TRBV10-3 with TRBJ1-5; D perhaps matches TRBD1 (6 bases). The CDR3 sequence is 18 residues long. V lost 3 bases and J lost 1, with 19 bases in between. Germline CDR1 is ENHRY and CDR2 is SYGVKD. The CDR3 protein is CAISDEGGRGLSNQPQHF. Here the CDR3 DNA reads TGTGCCATCAGTGATGAGGGGGGGCGGGGGTTGAGCAATCAGCCCCAGCATTTT.

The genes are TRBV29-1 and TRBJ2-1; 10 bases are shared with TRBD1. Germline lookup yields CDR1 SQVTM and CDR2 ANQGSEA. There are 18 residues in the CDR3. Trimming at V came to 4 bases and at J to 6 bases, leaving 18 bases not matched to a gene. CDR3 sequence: CSVGRIRVGDRGVNEQFF. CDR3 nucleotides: TGCAGCGTTGGACGAATCCGGGTTGGGGACAGGGGTGTCAATGAGCAGTTCTTC.

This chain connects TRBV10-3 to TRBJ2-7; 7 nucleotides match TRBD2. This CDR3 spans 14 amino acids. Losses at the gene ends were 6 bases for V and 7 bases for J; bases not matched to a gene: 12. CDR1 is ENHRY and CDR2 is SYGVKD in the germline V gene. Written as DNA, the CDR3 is TGTGCCATCAGCAACCTAGGACTAGAAGGTGAGCAGTACTTC. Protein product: CAISNLGLEGEQYF.

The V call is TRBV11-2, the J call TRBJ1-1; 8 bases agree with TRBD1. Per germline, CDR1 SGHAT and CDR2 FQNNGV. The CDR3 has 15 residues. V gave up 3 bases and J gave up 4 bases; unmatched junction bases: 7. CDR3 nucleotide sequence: TGTGCCAGCAGCTTTGACAGGGGTTCGAGCACTGAAGCTTTCTTT. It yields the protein CASSFDRGSSTEAFF.

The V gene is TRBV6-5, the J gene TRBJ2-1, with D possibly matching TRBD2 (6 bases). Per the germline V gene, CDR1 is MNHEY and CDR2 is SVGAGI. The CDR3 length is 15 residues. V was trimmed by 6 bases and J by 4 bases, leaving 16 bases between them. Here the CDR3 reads CASRPGTVQYNEQFF. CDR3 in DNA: TGTGCCAGCAGACCCGGGACTGTACAATACAATGAGCAGTTCTTC.

CDR3 DNA: TGCGCCAGCAGCCAAGTACTGGACAGCATGAACACTGAAGCTTTCTTT. Translating gives CASSQVLDSMNTEAFF. The V gene is TRBV4-1, the J gene TRBJ1-1; TRBD1 is a possible D gene (6 bases). CDR3 length: 16 residues. Germline values: CDR1 MGHRA, CDR2 YSYEKL. V was pared by 1 base and J by 0 bases, with 12 bases between.

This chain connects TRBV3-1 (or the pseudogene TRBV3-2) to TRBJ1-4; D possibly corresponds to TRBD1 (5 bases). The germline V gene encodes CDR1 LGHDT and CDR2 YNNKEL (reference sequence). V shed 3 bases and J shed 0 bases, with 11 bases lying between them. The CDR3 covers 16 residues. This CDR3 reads CASSQGRRTTNEKLFF. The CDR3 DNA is TGTGCCAGCAGCCAGGGACGTCGGACAACTAATGAAAAACTGTTTTTT.

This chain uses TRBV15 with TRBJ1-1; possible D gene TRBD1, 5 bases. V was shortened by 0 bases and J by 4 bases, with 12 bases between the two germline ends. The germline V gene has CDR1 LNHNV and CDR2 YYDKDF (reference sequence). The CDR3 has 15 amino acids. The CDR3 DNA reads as TGTGCCACCAGCAGAGATAGGGGCCTGGGCACTGAAGCTTTCTTT. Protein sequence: CATSRDRGLGTEAFF.

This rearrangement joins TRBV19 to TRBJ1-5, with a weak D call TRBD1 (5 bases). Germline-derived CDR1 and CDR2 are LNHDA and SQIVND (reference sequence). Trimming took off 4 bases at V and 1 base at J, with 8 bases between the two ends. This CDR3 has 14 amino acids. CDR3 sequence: CASSKGVSNQPQHF. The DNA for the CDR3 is TGTGCCAGTAGTAAAGGGGTAAGCAATCAGCCCCAGCATTTT.

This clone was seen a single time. The CDR3 reads CASSDPGQGPNQPQHF. DNA for the CDR3: TGTGCCAGCAGTGACCCCGGACAGGGGCCGAATCAGCCCCAGCATTTT. The chain couples TRBV6-1 to TRBJ1-5; 9 bases line up with TRBD1. Trimming took 3 bases from V and 4 from J; bases not matched to a gene: 7. The germline V gene encodes CDR1 MNHNS and CDR2 SASEGT. This CDR3 is built from 16 residues.

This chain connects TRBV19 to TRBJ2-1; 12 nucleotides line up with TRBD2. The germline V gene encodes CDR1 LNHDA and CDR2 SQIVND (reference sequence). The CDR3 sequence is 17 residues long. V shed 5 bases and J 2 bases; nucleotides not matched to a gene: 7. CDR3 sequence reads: CASSPKPSGRAYNEQFF. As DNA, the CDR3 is TGTGCCAGTAGTCCTAAGCCTAGCGGGAGGGCCTACAATGAGCAGTTCTTC.

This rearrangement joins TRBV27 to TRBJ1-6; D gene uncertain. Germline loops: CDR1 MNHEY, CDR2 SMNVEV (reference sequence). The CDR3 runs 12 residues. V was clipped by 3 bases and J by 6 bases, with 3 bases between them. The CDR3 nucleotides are TGTGCCAGCAGTTTTGGTAATTCACCCCTCCACTTT. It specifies CASSFGNSPLHF.

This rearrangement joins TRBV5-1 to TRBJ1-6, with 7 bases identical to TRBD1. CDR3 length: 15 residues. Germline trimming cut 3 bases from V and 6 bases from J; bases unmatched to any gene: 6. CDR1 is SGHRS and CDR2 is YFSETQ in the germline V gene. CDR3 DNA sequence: TGCGCCAGCAGCTCACAGGGGATAGGTAATTCACCCCTCCACTTT. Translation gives CASSSQGIGNSPLHF.

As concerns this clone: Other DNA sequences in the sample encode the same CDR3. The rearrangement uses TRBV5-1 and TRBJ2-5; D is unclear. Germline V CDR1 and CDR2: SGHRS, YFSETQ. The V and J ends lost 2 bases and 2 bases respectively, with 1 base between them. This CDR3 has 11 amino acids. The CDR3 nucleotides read TGCGCCAGCAGCTTTCAAGAGACCCAGTACTTC. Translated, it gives CASSFQETQYF.

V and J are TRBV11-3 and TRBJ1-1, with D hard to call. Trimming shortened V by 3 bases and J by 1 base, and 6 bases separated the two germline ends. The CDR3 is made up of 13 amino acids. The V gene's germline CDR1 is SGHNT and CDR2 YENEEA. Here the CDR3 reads CASSLEKNTEAFF. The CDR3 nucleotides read TGTGCCAGCAGCTTGGAGAAGAACACTGAAGCTTTCTTT.

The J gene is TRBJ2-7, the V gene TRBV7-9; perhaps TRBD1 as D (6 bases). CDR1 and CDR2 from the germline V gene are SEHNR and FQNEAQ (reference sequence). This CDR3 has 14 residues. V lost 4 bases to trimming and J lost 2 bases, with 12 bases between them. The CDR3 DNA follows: TGTGCCAGCAGCTCCATACAGGGAACCTACGAGCAGTACTTC. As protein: CASSSIQGTYEQYF.